This T cell receptor beta chain stems from a study of T cell responses to AZD1222 COVID-19 vaccine. Trimming left V 2 bases short and J 7 bases short, with 14 bases between. The germline CDR1 and CDR2 sequences are ENHRY and SYGVKD. This CDR3 contains 14 residues. The study, taken as a whole, reports: Close to half of spike-specific TCRs reportedly recognize unmutated variant regions. Spike-specific TCR repertoires showed rising breadth and depth after two AZD1222 doses.

Note on this clone: No antigen is known for it.

Assay: immunoSEQ multiplex PCR; the TCRdb copy retains only in-frame clones and omits some. There are some 120,000 clones in the sample; about 93% occur only once, and over 4% lies in the top ten. This receptor was obtained from an adult who received the MenACWY meningococcal vaccine as a control. The V call is TRBV10-3, the J call TRBJ1-2; D uncertain. This specimen was peripheral blood, taken 28 days after the second dose of the MenACWY control vaccine. The chain's CDR3 is CAISERPRDGGYTF. The CDR3 DNA follows: TGTGCCATCAGTGAGAGGCCCCGGGATGGTGGCTACACCTTC.